A selection of T cell receptor beta chains follows, all from one sample in a study of blood T cell repertoires in COVID-19. Profiled with immunoSEQ multiplex PCR; TCRdb holds only in-frame clones, not every one. Of about 180,000 clones listed, 86% are singletons. Input material: PBMCs or T cells enriched from blood (not recorded which). These receptors originate from a woman younger than 45 who had recovered from COVID-19. Both conserved end residues are part of each CDR3. Fields, in order: clone size, V gene, D gene, CDR3 length, J gene, CDR3 DNA, CDR3 protein. D genes are given only for firm matches. Only part of the rows carry a size: once, few, many, or a class if the clone is expanded.

>-|TRBV5-1|-|13|TRBJ1-6
TGCGCCAGCAGCTCTACGGGGAATTCACCCCTCCACTTT
CASSSTGNSPLHF
>once|TRBV7-9|-|16|TRBJ1-1
TGTGCCAGCAGACCGCAAACAGCTGCCATGAACACTGAAGCTTTCTTT
CASRPQTAAMNTEAFF
>-|TRBV2|TRBD1|14|TRBJ1-2
TGTGCCAGCAGGAAGGCCGGGACAGGGGCTGGCTACACCTTC
CASRKAGTGAGYTF
>-|TRBV7-8|-|20|TRBJ2-7
TGTGCCAGCAGCCTCCGAATTTTCGTGGGTAGGGGACTGCAAAACTACGAGCAGTACTTC
CASSLRIFVGRGLQNYEQYF
>-|TRBV12-3/TRBV12-4|-|13|TRBJ1-2
TGTGCCAGCAGGTCCGTTACAGGCTATGGCTACACCTTC
CASRSVTGYGYTF
>-|TRBV27|TRBD1|15|TRBJ1-4
TGTGCCAGCAGCGGGACAGGGGCCGGCGAGGAAAAACTGTTTTTT
CASSGTGAGEEKLFF
>-|TRBV7-9|TRBD1|14|TRBJ1-2
TGTGCCAGCAGCTACGGACAGGGGGAGTATGGCTACACCTTC
CASSYGQGEYGYTF
>-|TRBV5-4|TRBD2|18|TRBJ2-7
TGTGCCAGCAGCCGGGGACGCGGACTAGCCATGGACTCCTACGAGCAGTACTTC
CASSRGRGLAMDSYEQYF
>once|TRBV14|-|15|TRBJ1-6
TGTGCCAGCAGCCAAGTTACGGCTAGGAATTCACCCCTCCACTTT
CASSQVTARNSPLHF
>once|TRBV7-2|TRBD2|15|TRBJ2-7
TGTGCCAGCAGCTTAGCTCCACTAGCGGGAGACGAGCAGTACTTC
CASSLAPLAGDEQYF
>-|TRBV5-6|TRBD1|16|TRBJ2-2
TGTGCCAGCAGCTTGACGCAGGGGGCGCGGACCGGGGAGCTGTTTTTT
CASSLTQGARTGELFF
>-|TRBV7-7|TRBD2|17|TRBJ2-1
TGTGCTAGCAGCCCCTCAGGGGCTAGCGGGAGCCTGAATGAGCAGTTCTTC
CASSPSGASGSLNEQFF
>-|TRBV5-4|-|16|TRBJ1-2
TGTGCCAGCAGCCCCGGGACACGCCCGGGGGGAATAGGCTACACCTTC
CASSPGTRPGGIGYTF
>-|TRBV12-3/TRBV12-4|TRBD1|13|TRBJ1-4
TGTGCCACCATGAACAGGGGAAACGAAAAACTGTTTTTT
CATMNRGNEKLFF
>-|TRBV11-2|-|15|TRBJ2-3
TGTGCCAGCAGCTTAGTGCTCCAGGGTACAGATACGCAGTATTTT
CASSLVLQGTDTQYF
>-|TRBV7-9|-|17|TRBJ2-2
TGTGCCAGCAGCTTAGGCCCGGACAGCCATCAGTTAGGGGAGCTGTTTTTT
CASSLGPDSHQLGELFF
>-|TRBV12-3/TRBV12-4|-|12|TRBJ2-1
TGTGCCAGCGCGCCCCCTAACAATGAGCAGTTCTTC
CASAPPNNEQFF
>-|TRBV7-2|TRBD1|15|TRBJ2-7
TGTGCCAGCAGCTTAGGACAGGGGAAACCCTACGAGCAGTACTTC
CASSLGQGKPYEQYF
>once|TRBV10-1|-|19|TRBJ1-3
TGCGCCAGCGGAGCTAGACGGCAGCCCGACCTCGACTCTGGAAACACCATATATTTT
CASGARRQPDLDSGNTIYF
>-|TRBV2|-|15|TRBJ2-2
TGTGCCAGCAGTGAAAGGACTCCGAACACCGGGGAGCTGTTTTTT
CASSERTPNTGELFF
>-|TRBV6-5|TRBD1|15|TRBJ1-1
TGTGCCAGCAGTCCCAAGACAGGGAGCTACACTGAAGCTTTCTTT
CASSPKTGSYTEAFF
>-|TRBV19|-|12|TRBJ1-4
TGTGCCAGTAGTGGGGCAGATGAAAAACTGTTTTTT
CASSGADEKLFF
>-|TRBV11-3|TRBD1|17|TRBJ2-5
TGTGCCAGCAGCTCCGTGCGGGGGGACAGGGGGAAGGAGACCCAGTACTTC
CASSSVRGDRGKETQYF
>-|TRBV19|TRBD2|16|TRBJ2-3
TGTGCCAGTAGTGCTACTAGCGGGTGGAGCACAGATACGCAGTATTTT
CASSATSGWSTDTQYF
>once|TRBV12-5|-|16|TRBJ1-1
TGTGCTAGTGGTTTGGTACACGGGCTGGAGGCCTTTGAAGCTTTCTTT
CASGLVHGLEAFEAFF
>-|TRBV11-2|-|18|TRBJ2-5
TGTGCCAGCAGCTATAGCAGCACTTGGGGGCGTCCCCAAGAGACCCAGTACTTC
CASSYSSTWGRPQETQYF
>-|TRBV9|TRBD2|18|TRBJ2-7
TGTGCCAGCAGCCCCAATCTAGCGGGAGTGGCAGAGGGGGACGAGCAGTACTTC
CASSPNLAGVAEGDEQYF
>-|TRBV11-2|-|12|TRBJ1-2
TGTGCCAGCAGCAGGTACAGGGTTGGCTACACCTTC
CASSRYRVGYTF
>few|TRBV19|TRBD1|14|TRBJ1-2
TGTGCCAGTAGGAAGGAACAGGGGGCTCGTGGCTACACCTTC
CASRKEQGARGYTF
>-|TRBV7-8|TRBD2|18|TRBJ2-2
TGTGCCAGCAGCGAGGGACTAGCGGGAGTGTTGAGGACCGGGGAGCTGTTTTTT
CASSEGLAGVLRTGELFF
>-|TRBV30|TRBD1|14|TRBJ1-4
TGTGCCTGGAGTTTATGGACAGGGAGGGAAAAACTGTTTTTT
CAWSLWTGREKLFF
>-|TRBV25-1|TRBD2|16|TRBJ2-1
TGTGCCAGCAGTGCCCGGACTAGCGGAGCCTACAATGAGCAGTTCTTC
CASSARTSGAYNEQFF
>-|TRBV6-1|TRBD1|16|TRBJ2-7
TGTGCCAGCAGTGAAAACCACAGGGGGCACTTCTCCGAGCAGTACTTC
CASSENHRGHFSEQYF
>-|TRBV12-3/TRBV12-4|-|13|TRBJ2-5
TGTGCCAGCAGTTTGGGGGGACAAGAGACCCAGTACTTC
CASSLGGQETQYF
>-|TRBV2|-|12|TRBJ2-7
TGTGCCTGCCGGGTATCCTCCTACGAGCAGTACTTC
CACRVSSYEQYF
>-|TRBV10-2|TRBD2|14|TRBJ2-3
TGCGCCAGCAGGGGAACTAGCGGCACAGATACGCAGTATTTT
CASRGTSGTDTQYF
>-|TRBV19|-|20|TRBJ2-4
TGTGCCAGTAGTATAAACCCCCGGGCAGGGTTGCGTTCTACCAAAAACATTCAGTACTTC
CASSINPRAGLRSTKNIQYF
>-|TRBV4-1|-|14|TRBJ1-6
TGCGCCAGCAGCCAAGAAACGAGAGGTTCACCCCTCCACTTT
CASSQETRGSPLHF
>-|TRBV18|TRBD1|15|TRBJ2-7
TGTGCCAGAATAAAACGGGACAGGGGGGGTAACGAGCAGTACTTC
CARIKRDRGGNEQYF
>-|TRBV28|-|16|TRBJ2-1
TGTGCCAGCAGCCCTAGGGAGGTGGACGGGCAAAAGGTGCAGTTCTTC
CASSPREVDGQKVQFF
>-|TRBV5-6|-|13|TRBJ1-1
TGTGCCAGCAGCTTACGGGACACCGGTAGGGCTTTCTTT
CASSLRDTGRAFF
>-|TRBV28|TRBD2|15|TRBJ2-3
TGTGCCAGCGGAAAACTAGCGGGAGGAGAAGATACGCAGTATTTT
CASGKLAGGEDTQYF
>-|TRBV10-3|TRBD2|17|TRBJ2-7
TGTGCCATCAGTGTGAGACTAGCGGGAGTCCGCCCCTACGAGCAGTACTTC
CAISVRLAGVRPYEQYF
>-|TRBV5-1|-|16|TRBJ1-4
TGCGCCAGCACCCTTGGGGTCGGGAGAACTAATGAAAAACTGTTTTTT
CASTLGVGRTNEKLFF
>-|TRBV6-6|-|13|TRBJ2-1
TGTGCCAGCAGTTACCAGGGTGTTGATGAGCAGTTCTTC
CASSYQGVDEQFF
>-|TRBV3-1/TRBV3-2|TRBD1|15|TRBJ1-2
TGTGCCAGCAGCCTGAAGACAGGGGGCAACTATGGCTACACCTTC
CASSLKTGGNYGYTF
>-|TRBV10-3|-|13|TRBJ2-3
TGTGCCATCACCTCGCCTAACACAGATACGCAGTATTTT
CAITSPNTDTQYF
>-|TRBV6-1|-|17|TRBJ1-2
TGTGCCAGCAGTGAAGCGGGGGGAAGGATAGAGGTTTATGGCTACACCTTC
CASSEAGGRIEVYGYTF
>-|TRBV19|-|15|TRBJ1-1
TGTGCCAGTACTCATGGGGGGTTTACGTACACTGAAGCTTTCTTT
CASTHGGFTYTEAFF